This TCR beta chain was sequenced for a study of T-cell memory formation after mild COVID-19. Study-wide points: Whether day 37 second-wave clones are SARS-CoV-2-specific was not confirmed.

This clonotype was observed a handful of times. The target antigen is unknown. With 0 bases removed from V and 5 bases from J, the gap between germline ends came to 17 bases. This CDR3 has 16 amino acids. In germline, CDR1 is LGHNA, CDR2 YSLEER. Using its own MiXCR run on the 5' RACE reads, TCRdb lists one record per CDR3 protein. Here the sample spans approximately 490,000 distinct CDR3 sequences, about 20% being singletons. The chain links TRBV4-3 to TRBJ2-7, with D perhaps TRBD1 (6 bases). The TCR originated in an adult woman who had mild COVID-19 (a few samples of this study predate the infection). Cell type and time point are not known. Sequencing was done on a sample of PBMCs or a T cell subset sorted from them (not recorded which). For the CDR3, the DNA is TGCGCCAGCAGCCAAGAATTTACCGGGCAGGGGCACGAGCAGTACTTC. This translates into CASSQEFTGQGHEQYF.